One sample yielded the 2 T cell receptor beta chains listed below, sequenced in a study of T cells in Graves' hyperthyroidism and ophthalmopathy. Amplification of TCR beta CDR3 regions used RNA as the template. A set of HTBI primers served as the primers for a first-round RT-PCR of the TCR CDR3. Using its own MiXCR run on the multiplex PCR reads, TCRdb lists one record per CDR3 protein. Among more than 350,000 distinct CDR3 sequences listed, roughly 15% were seen once. The sample taken for sequencing was blood. Source of these receptors: a woman under 40 with Graves' hyperthyroidism that later progressed to Graves' ophthalmopathy.

The rearrangement joins TRBV5-1 to TRBJ1-3, with a possible D match to TRBD1 (6 bases). Germline values: CDR1 SGHRS, CDR2 YFSETQ. This CDR3 is 15 amino acids long. V lost 3 bases and J 2 bases, leaving 12 bases between the germline ends. The CDR3 region has the DNA TGCGCCAGCAGCTACACAGGGAGTGCTGGAAACACCATATATTTT. Translating gives CASSYTGSAGNTIYF.

V and J are TRBV10-3 and TRBJ2-7; 9 nucleotides agree with TRBD1. Germline CDR1 and CDR2: ENHRY and SYGVKD. CDR3 size: 15 residues. Trimming at V came to 4 bases and at J to 3 bases, leaving 7 bases not matched to a gene. CDR3 residues: CAISGVTGGYYEQYF. The CDR3 DNA reads TGTGCCATCAGTGGGGTAACAGGGGGCTACTACGAGCAGTACTTC.